A selection of T cell receptor beta chains follows, all from one sample in a study of Graves' ophthalmopathy and Graves' hyperthyroidism. TCRdb re-called the multiplex PCR reads with MiXCR, one entry per CDR3 protein. The sample includes some 750,000 distinct CDR3 sequences, approximately 40% of them seen just once. Sequenced sample: peripheral blood. The receptor set was obtained from an adult man with Graves' ophthalmopathy. Each CDR3 is given with its conserved first and last residue. The order of the fields is D gene, V gene, clone size, J gene, CDR3 DNA, CDR3 protein. A D gene is named only where the DNA matches it firmly. Size tells how often a clone was seen (once, few, many) or the class of an expanded clone, and some rows leave it out.

>TRBD1|TRBV6-6|NA|TRBJ2-7
TGTGCCAGCAGTCACAACACAGGGGCCTACGAGCAGTACTTC
CASSHNTGAYEQYF
>NA|TRBV19|many|TRBJ2-7
TGTGCCAGTAGTGCTGGACGGGAGTACGAGCAGTACTTC
CASSAGREYEQYF
>NA|TRBV7-9|many|TRBJ1-6
TGTGCCAGCAGCTTGGAAGGGAAGAGCTCACCCCTCCACTTT
CASSLEGKSSPLHF
>NA|TRBV7-8|NA|TRBJ1-2
TGTGCCAGCAGCGCCCGGGGACACCCAGACGCAAACTATGGCTACGCCTTC
CASSARGHPDANYGYAF
>NA|TRBV9|many|TRBJ1-2
TGTGCCAGCAGCGTAGATCTGGGCGCTACTAACTATGGCTACACCTTC
CASSVDLGATNYGYTF
>NA|TRBV19|many|TRBJ1-1
TGTGCCAGTAGTATCCACAGGGATTCTGAAGCTTTCTTT
CASSIHRDSEAFF
>TRBD1|TRBV6-1|few|TRBJ2-7
TGTGCCAGCAGTGATCAAGGACAGGTTATCGACGAGCAGTACTTC
CASSDQGQVIDEQYF
>NA|TRBV29-1|NA|TRBJ1-2
TGCAGCGTTCAAATGGGTGGGGATGGCTACACCTTC
CSVQMGGDGYTF
>NA|TRBV19|NA|TRBJ1-1
TGTGCCAGTAGTATATTGAAGTCGGTAGCGCAGACTGAAGCTTTCTTT
CASSILKSVAQTEAFF
>NA|TRBV5-6|NA|TRBJ2-7
TGTGCCAGCAGCTGGGGCGGGAATTACGAGCAGTACTTC
CASSWGGNYEQYF
>TRBD1|TRBV7-2|NA|TRBJ1-5
TGTGCCAGCAGCGAAGAGACAGGGCGGGAAGACAATCAGCCCCAGCATTTT
CASSEETGREDNQPQHF
>NA|TRBV10-3|NA|TRBJ1-6
TGTGCCATCAGGGGCGAGATGGATTCACCCCTCCACTTT
CAIRGEMDSPLHF
>TRBD2|TRBV11-2|NA|TRBJ2-5
TGTGCCAGCAGCTTACTTCAGGGAGGGATGAGGACCCAGTACTTC
CASSLLQGGMRTQYF
>NA|TRBV10-3|few|TRBJ2-2
TGTGCCATCAGTGAGTCCGGGGGGCTGTTTTTT
CAISESGGLFF
>NA|TRBV11-2|few|TRBJ2-7
TGTGCCAGCAGCCTAAGCCCAAACGGGGGAGGTTCGCAGTACTTC
CASSLSPNGGGSQYF
>NA|TRBV2|NA|TRBJ1-2
TGTGTCAACCGGGCCACCTATGGCTACACCTTC
CVNRATYGYTF
>TRBD1|TRBV10-3|once|TRBJ2-3
TGTGCCATCAGTCCGACAGGGAGCACAGATACGCAGTATTTT
CAISPTGSTDTQYF
>NA|TRBV10-3|NA|TRBJ2-7
TGTGCCATCAGTGAAGGGCAGGGGGGCGGCGAGCAGTACTTC
CAISEGQGGGEQYF
>NA|TRBV24-1|few|TRBJ1-5
TGTGCCAGCAGTTACTCGCCGGCCCGTAGCAATCAGCCCCAGCATTTT
CASSYSPARSNQPQHF
>NA|TRBV7-9|NA|TRBJ2-7
TGTGCCAGCAGCTTTGAAGGGTACTCCTACGAGCAGTACTTC
CASSFEGYSYEQYF
>TRBD2|TRBV16|few|TRBJ2-7
TGTGCCAGCAGTCAAGAGGCTGGGACTAGCTCGACCGAGCAGTACTTC
CASSQEAGTSSTEQYF
>NA|TRBV2|NA|TRBJ1-6
TGTGCCAGCAGTTTAGGGGGTATCGGTAATTCACCCCTCCACTTT
CASSLGGIGNSPLHF
>NA|TRBV10-3|NA|TRBJ1-2
TGTGCCAGCGCGGACGAGGGGTTGGGTGACTATGGCTACACCTTC
CASADEGLGDYGYTF
>NA|TRBV25-1|few|TRBJ1-4
TGTGCCAGCAGTTACTCGATAAGCAGGGCGGGTGAAAAACTGTTTTTT
CASSYSISRAGEKLFF